The 26 T cell receptor beta chains in this list originate from one sample, sequenced in a study of T cells in Graves' hyperthyroidism and ophthalmopathy. Amplification targeted TCR beta CDR3 regions from RNA transcripts. First-round RT-PCR with HTBI primers amplified the TCR CDR3 region. MiXCR, applied by TCRdb to the multiplex PCR reads, yields one record per CDR3 protein. This repertoire shows just under 750,000 distinct CDR3 sequences, about a third found once; its top ten account for more than 25%. Source material: blood. The receptors here all came from a woman between 40 and 55 years old with Graves' hyperthyroidism.

The sample holds many counts of this clonotype. This chain joins TRBV10-2 and TRBJ1-2; D is unresolved. Trimming removed 0 bases at V and 7 bases at J, with 15 bases between. The CDR3 loop spans 15 amino acids. Germline CDR1 reads WSHSY; CDR2 reads SAAADI. As DNA, the CDR3 is TGCGCCAGCAGTGAGTCCCACACGGACCGGTCTGGCTACACCTTC. Translation: CASSESHTDRSGYTF.

This clonotype came up many times. V usage is TRBV6-6 and J usage is TRBJ1-5, with 8 nucleotides matching TRBD1. CDR1 and CDR2 (germline): MNHNY, SVGAGI (reference sequence). CDR3 size: 17 residues. V was clipped by 5 bases and J by 0 bases; unmatched bases: 9. The CDR3, as DNA: TGTGCCAGCAGTGAAGGGTTCGGACAGGGTAGCAATCAGCCCCAGCATTTT. It translates to CASSEGFGQGSNQPQHF.

In its sample, this clonotype was seen a few times. The chain combines TRBV9 with TRBJ1-2; D not resolved. Germline CDR1 SGDLS, CDR2 YYNGEE. V dropped 0 bases and J dropped 5 bases, with 8 bases sitting between them. This CDR3 contains 13 residues. The CDR3 here is CASSVEGLYGYTF. CDR3 coding DNA: TGTGCCAGCAGCGTAGAAGGTCTGTATGGCTACACCTTC.

This clonotype is a singleton in its sample. V gene TRBV7-8 combines with J gene TRBJ2-7; 7 positions agree with TRBD1. V gave up 8 bases and J gave up 0 bases; unmatched junction bases: 7. The CDR3 covers 14 residues. Germline assignment: CDR1 SGHVS and CDR2 FQNEAQ. The CDR3 bases are TGTGCCAGCTCACGTGGGGACAGCTCCTACGAGCAGTACTTC. Its protein product is CASSRGDSSYEQYF. Looking up the rest from reference TRBV7-8 and TRBJ2-7 gives the full variable domain: GAGVSQSPRYKVAKRGQDVALRCDPISGHVSLFWYQQALGQGPEFLTYFQNEAQLDKSGLPSDRFFAERPEGSVSTLKIQRTQQEDSAVYLCASSRGDSSYEQYFGPGTRLTVT.

In its sample, this clonotype was seen many times. The chain links TRBV29-1 to TRBJ2-2; D tentatively reads TRBD1 or TRBD2 (6 bases each). V dropped 3 bases and J dropped 2 bases, with 16 bases sitting between them. The CDR3 loop spans 16 amino acids. CDR1 SQVTM and CDR2 ANQGSEA come from the germline V gene. The CDR3 reads CSVDDGGRENTGELFF. As DNA, the CDR3 is TGCAGCGTTGACGATGGGGGGCGGGAAAACACCGGGGAGCTGTTTTTT.

The chain uses TRBV29-1 and TRBJ2-7, with a weak D call TRBD1 (6 bases). The DNA end is more similar to TRBJ2-1, so the J call may be wrong. Germline assignment: CDR1 SQVTM and CDR2 ANQGSEA. This CDR3 comprises 12 residues. The chain's CDR3 is CSGDEQGLEQFF. The CDR3 DNA follows: TGCAGCGGCGACGAACAGGGTCTCGAGCAGTTCTTC.

As to this clonotype: One end of the junction fails to match germline, which may point to a read error. The V call is TRBV5-1, the J call TRBJ1-1, with a possible D match to TRBD1 (6 bases). There are 15 residues in the CDR3. CDR1 SGHRS and CDR2 YFSETQ come from the germline V gene. CDR3 nucleotides: TGTGCCAGCAGCTTGGAGGGCAGGGGATTACCTGAAGCTTTCTTT. Translating gives CASSLEGRGLPEAFF.

This clonotype has just a few counts. The chain recombines TRBV6-4 with TRBJ2-2, with TRBD2 matching over 11 bases. Trimming took 0 bases from V and 3 from J; bases not matched to a gene: 9. This CDR3 contains 19 residues. CDR1 MRHNA and CDR2 SNTAGT come from the germline V gene. CDR3 DNA: TGTGCCAGCAGTGACTCGAGGGCTAGCGGGAGGAGGGACACCGGGGAGCTGTTTTTT. Its protein product is CASSDSRASGRRDTGELFF.

This clonotype was counted a few times. The chain couples TRBV20-1 to TRBJ1-4, with D perhaps matching TRBD1 (5 bases). V lost 6 bases, J lost 2 bases, and 10 bases lay in between. There are 13 residues in the CDR3. CDR1 is DFQATT, CDR2 SNEGSKA, per germline (reference sequence). The CDR3 DNA reads as TGCAGTGCCCCAGGGATGACTAATGAAAAACTGTTTTTT. Translating it yields CSAPGMTNEKLFF.

This clonotype was recorded only once. The chain joins TRBV5-1 to TRBJ2-2; 11 bases fit TRBD2. Germline V gene lookup returns CDR1 SGHRS and CDR2 YFSETQ. The CDR3 spans 18 residues. The V gene end was trimmed by 4 bases and the J gene end by 5 bases; junction bases not matched to a gene: 13. This CDR3 reads CASSHGTSGGGGTGELFF. DNA for the CDR3: TGCGCCAGCAGCCATGGGACTAGCGGAGGGGGCGGGACCGGGGAGCTGTTTTTT.

With regard to this clonotype: A much larger clone differs from this one at a single base, so this may be a read error. The V and J genes are TRBV20-1 and TRBJ1-1; D might be TRBD1 (5 bases). Germline assignment: CDR1 DFQATT and CDR2 SNEGSKA (reference sequence). The length of the CDR3 is 10 residues. In DNA form, the CDR3 reads TGCAGGGCCGGGGCCACTGAAGCTTTCTTT. It codes for CRAGATEAFF.

The rearrangement links TRBV19 to TRBJ1-2; D is ambiguous. Trimming pared 3 bases from V and 7 bases from J, leaving 24 bases between. This CDR3 has 17 amino acids. Per the germline V gene, CDR1 is LNHDA and CDR2 is SQIVND (reference sequence). The CDR3 loop is CASSIRSGSISERGYTF. In DNA, the CDR3 is TGTGCCAGTAGTATTCGGTCAGGTTCCATCTCAGAGCGTGGCTACACCTTC.

The V and J genes are TRBV25-1 and TRBJ2-7; 8 bases line up with TRBD1. Unmatched junction bases numbered 5, after V lost 4 bases and J lost 6 bases. The germline CDR1 and CDR2 sequences are MGHDK and SYGVNS. The CDR3 is made up of 13 amino acids. In nucleotides, the CDR3 is TGTGCCAGCAGTGGGACAGGGTCTTGCGAGCAGTACTTC. It translates to CASSGTGSCEQYF.

This clonotype was observed at least ten times. For the CDR3, the DNA is TGCGCCAGCAGTGCCCCAGAGGAAAGGAACACTGAAGCTTTCTTT. Amino acid sequence: CASSAPEERNTEAFF. V is TRBV10-2 and J is TRBJ1-1, with D unresolved. Trimming cost V 4 bases and J 1 base, with 13 bases left between them. This CDR3 region has 15 residues. Germline CDR1 is WSHSY and CDR2 is SAAADI.

This clonotype was seen a few times. The chain joins TRBV12-3 or TRBV12-4 to TRBJ1-2; 7 nucleotides match TRBD1. V lost 1 base, J lost 7 bases, and 6 bases stayed unmatched. The CDR3 sequence is 14 residues long. This CDR3 reads CASSLEGAQGGYTF. In DNA form, the CDR3 reads TGTGCCAGCAGTTTAGAGGGGGCGCAGGGTGGCTACACCTTC.

The chain employs TRBV2 and TRBJ2-7, with D unclear. There are 11 residues in the CDR3. Trimming took off 4 bases at V and 7 bases at J, with 8 bases between the two ends. Germline CDR1 SNHLY, CDR2 FYNNEI. CDR3 amino acids: CASSVRPEQYF. The DNA for the CDR3 is TGTGCCAGCAGTGTAAGGCCAGAGCAGTACTTC.

The CDR3 region has the DNA TGTGCCAGCAGCCAAGAGTCCTCAGGGCTCCGAGACGAGCAGTACTTC. It yields the protein CASSQESSGLRDEQYF. The chain recombines TRBV7-8 with TRBJ2-7; tentative D call: TRBD1 (5 bases). Per germline, CDR1 SGHVS and CDR2 FQNEAQ. This CDR3 has 16 amino acids. V dropped 5 bases and J dropped 5 bases, with 22 bases sitting between them.

The J gene is TRBJ1-4, the V gene TRBV9; 9 positions agree with TRBD1. This CDR3 comprises 14 residues. Trimming removed 3 bases from V and 6 bases from J; junction bases left unmatched: 3. Germline V gene lookup returns CDR1 SGDLS and CDR2 YYNGEE. Written as DNA, the CDR3 is TGTGCCAGCAGCGCCGGACAGGGGCATGAAAAACTGTTTTTT. It translates to CASSAGQGHEKLFF.

This chain uses TRBV7-2 with TRBJ2-7, with 7 bases identical to TRBD2. Germline CDR1 SGHTA, CDR2 FQGNSA. The CDR3 is made up of 15 amino acids. The V and J ends lost 5 bases and 0 bases, in that order; junction bases with no gene match: 7. CDR3 sequence: CASSRREHSSYEQYF. The CDR3 coding sequence is TGTGCCAGCAGCCGGCGGGAGCATAGCTCCTACGAGCAGTACTTC.

This clonotype came up many times. This chain joins TRBV11-3 and TRBJ2-2, with D tentatively TRBD2 (5 bases). Trimming left V 1 base short and J 7 bases short, with 7 bases between. The CDR3 runs 13 residues. Germline V gives CDR1 SGHNT, CDR2 YENEEA. DNA of the CDR3: TGTGCCAGCAGCTTAGTGGAGGACGGGGAGCTGTTTTTT. This codes for CASSLVEDGELFF.

The rearrangement joins TRBV7-2 to TRBJ2-2, with 13 positions matching TRBD2. Per the germline V gene, CDR1 is SGHTA and CDR2 is FQGNSA. V lost 4 bases and J lost 8; bases outside the gene matches: 10. The CDR3 runs to 17 residues. The CDR3 DNA is TGTGCCAGCAGCTCCGGACTAGCGGGGGCAGGGGGGGGGGAGCTGTTTTTT. Amino acid sequence: CASSSGLAGAGGGELFF.

In this sample, this clonotype turned up many times. J is TRBJ1-2 and V is TRBV7-9; D perhaps matches TRBD1 (5 bases). In germline, CDR1 is SEHNR, CDR2 FQNEAQ (reference sequence). Trimming took 3 bases from V and 6 from J, leaving 17 bases between them. CDR3 length: 15 residues. The CDR3 DNA sequence: TGTGCCAGCAGCTTGAGGGACCCTGAGACAAATGGCTACACCTTC. Amino acid sequence: CASSLRDPETNGYTF.

This sequence joins TRBV24-1 and TRBJ2-2, with D unresolved. Germline loops: CDR1 KGHDR, CDR2 SFDVKD. The V and J ends lost 6 bases and 6 bases respectively, with 10 bases between them. The CDR3 has 13 residues. The CDR3 DNA reads TGTGCCACCAGTTTGGGTTCGCCCGGGGAGCTGTTTTTT. This codes for CATSLGSPGELFF.

This clonotype was observed a handful of times. V and J are TRBV25-1 and TRBJ2-7; D is uncertain. CDR1 is MGHDK, CDR2 SYGVNS, per germline. CDR3 length: 14 residues. V shed 4 bases and J shed 0 bases, with 10 bases lying between them. The CDR3 region is CASSVGGSSYEQYF. Written as DNA, the CDR3 is TGTGCCAGCAGTGTCGGCGGATCCTCCTACGAGCAGTACTTC.

V and J are TRBV12-3 or TRBV12-4 and TRBJ1-2; 8 bases map to TRBD1. The CDR3 loop spans 14 amino acids. The V gene end was trimmed by 5 bases and the J gene end by 7 bases; junction bases not matched to a gene: 9. CDR3 in DNA: TGTGCCAGCAGTGCCCCGGGCAGGGGGCTTGGCTACACCTTC. Protein: CASSAPGRGLGYTF.

This sequence joins TRBV15 and TRBJ2-2; no firm D call. In germline, CDR1 is LNHNV, CDR2 YYDKDF (reference sequence). The CDR3 contains 10 residues. Trimming removed 9 bases from V and 6 bases from J, with 5 bases in between. CDR3 coding DNA: TGTGCCACTACCCCCGGGGAGCTGTTTTTT. Translation gives CATTPGELFF. The variable domain in full, with the rest retrieved from reference TRBV15 and TRBJ2-2, is DAMVIQNPRYQVTQFGKPVTLSCSQTLNHNVMYWYQQKSSQAPKLLFHYYDKDFNNEADTPDNFQSRRPNTSFCFLDIRSPGLGDTAMYLCATTPGELFFGEGSRLTVL.